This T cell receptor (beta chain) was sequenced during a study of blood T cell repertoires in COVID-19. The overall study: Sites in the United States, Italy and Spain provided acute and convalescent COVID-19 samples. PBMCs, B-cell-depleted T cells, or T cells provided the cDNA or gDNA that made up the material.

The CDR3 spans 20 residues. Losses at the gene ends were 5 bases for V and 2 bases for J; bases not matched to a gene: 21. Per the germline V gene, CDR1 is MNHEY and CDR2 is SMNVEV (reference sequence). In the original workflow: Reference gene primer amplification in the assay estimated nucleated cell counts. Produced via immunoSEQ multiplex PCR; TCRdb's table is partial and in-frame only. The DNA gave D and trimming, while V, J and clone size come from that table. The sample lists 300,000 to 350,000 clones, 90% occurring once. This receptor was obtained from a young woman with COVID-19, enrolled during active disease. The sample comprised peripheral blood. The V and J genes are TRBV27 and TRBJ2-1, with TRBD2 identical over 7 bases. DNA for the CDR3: TGTGCCAGCAGTCCCGGGGAGGAGGGGAGGGTGGGTTTCACCTACAATGAGCAGTTCTTC. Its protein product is CASSPGEEGRVGFTYNEQFF.